The present T cell receptor (beta chain) was sequenced within a study of human T cells and chemical hapten exposure. Study at large: Donors were sensitized with 2% DPC on the upper inner arm. General study points: Relative to control repertoires, expanded TCRs gave rise to significantly more large CDR3 similarity clusters. No shift was seen in TCRs above 1 in 1000 frequency with DPC sensitization.

Noted time point: pre-sensitization, week 0. Treatment indicated: therapeutic diphenylcyclopropenone sensitization with weekly scalp DPC. The V gene end was trimmed by 5 bases and the J gene end by 1 base; junction bases not matched to a gene: 6. CDR3 size: 16 residues. This clonotype showed up just a few times. The antigen remains unidentified. Attachment of unique molecular identifiers to individual cDNA molecules was performed in the library. TCRdb reprocessed the RACE reads via MiXCR and lists one record per CDR3 protein. The sample consists of 120,000 or so distinct CDR3 sequences, 13% of them appearing once.

Here the sequenced sample was whole blood, taken in connection with sensitization to the hapten diphenylcyclopropenone (DPC). The chain is built from TRBV12-3 or TRBV12-4 and TRBJ2-5; TRBD2 matches 11 bases. The TCR was taken from a woman aged 18 to 35 with alopecia areata. Some clones in this sample may be carry-over from other donors' samples. CDR3 loop: CASSAELAGGQETQYF. CDR3 coding DNA: TGTGCCAGCAGTGCGGAGCTAGCGGGGGGCCAAGAGACCCAGTACTTC.